Listed below are T cell receptor beta chains from one sample, sequenced in a study of CD8+ T cells in alopecia areata. The assay was immunoSEQ multiplex PCR, and TCRdb's table has in-frame clones only and misses some. The sample lists about 100,000 clones, less than 90% occurring once. The sample was CD8+ T cells sorted from blood, taken at week 24, from a patient treated with tofacitinib. All receptors derive from a human donor with alopecia areata. CDR3s include the opening cysteine and the closing phenylalanine or tryptophan. Fields, in order: clone size, D gene, V gene, J gene, CDR3 protein, CDR3 DNA. A D gene is named only where the DNA matches it firmly. Size is stated for part of the rows, as once, few or many counts, or as a class when the clone is expanded.

size: NA
D: TRBD1
V: TRBV2
J: TRBJ2-3
CDR3: CASSSPGTGSTDTQYF
DNA: TGTGCCAGCAGCTCACCCGGGACAGGGAGCACAGATACGCAGTATTTT

size: NA
D: TRBD1
V: TRBV7-9
J: TRBJ2-7
CDR3: CASSLGGATGLYF
DNA: TGTGCCAGCAGCTTAGGGGGTGCGACAGGGCTCTACTTC

size: NA
D: NA
V: TRBV5-6
J: TRBJ2-1
CDR3: CASSLDEFSLISYNEQFF
DNA: TGTGCCAGCAGCTTGGACGAATTCAGTTTGATCTCCTACAATGAGCAGTTCTTC

size: NA
D: NA
V: TRBV14
J: TRBJ2-7
CDR3: CASSRGAYEQYF
DNA: TGTGCCAGCAGCAGGGGGGCCTACGAGCAGTACTTC

size: NA
D: NA
V: TRBV7-2
J: TRBJ2-7
CDR3: CASSLDDSYEQYF
DNA: TGTGCCAGCAGCCTGGACGACTCCTACGAGCAGTACTTC

size: once
D: TRBD1
V: TRBV4-3
J: TRBJ1-6
CDR3: CASSQEDRGPENSPLHF
DNA: TGCGCCAGCAGCCAAGAAGACAGGGGGCCGGAGAATTCACCCCTCCACTTT

size: NA
D: TRBD1
V: TRBV4-3
J: TRBJ2-7
CDR3: CASSPIQGGTYEQYF
DNA: TGCGCCAGCAGCCCAATTCAAGGGGGCACCTACGAGCAGTACTTC

size: once
D: TRBD2
V: TRBV7-9
J: TRBJ2-4
CDR3: CASSLGGGRVLDIQYF
DNA: TGTGCCAGCAGCTTAGGCGGGGGGAGAGTTCTGGACATTCAGTACTTC

size: NA
D: NA
V: TRBV27
J: TRBJ2-3
CDR3: CASSFGGNTDTQYF
DNA: TGTGCCAGCAGTTTTGGGGGGAACACAGATACGCAGTATTTT

size: NA
D: NA
V: TRBV6-5
J: TRBJ2-7
CDR3: CASSYSVSSYEQYF
DNA: TGTGCCAGCAGTTACTCAGTTAGCTCCTACGAGCAGTACTTC

size: NA
D: NA
V: TRBV5-6
J: TRBJ2-7
CDR3: CASSHPGTLGEQYF
DNA: TGTGCCAGCAGCCACCCGGGGACTTTGGGAGAGCAGTACTTC

size: NA
D: NA
V: TRBV6-1
J: TRBJ2-6
CDR3: CASSDSISGANVLTF
DNA: TGTGCCAGCAGTGACAGTATCTCTGGGGCCAACGTCCTGACTTTC

size: NA
D: NA
V: TRBV5-4
J: TRBJ2-4
CDR3: CASSLAEAPGAKNIQYF
DNA: TGTGCCAGCAGCTTGGCCGAGGCCCCTGGGGCCAAAAACATTCAGTACTTC

size: once
D: NA
V: TRBV29-1
J: TRBJ2-2
CDR3: CSVVDGIGELFF
DNA: TGCAGCGTTGTAGATGGGATCGGGGAGCTGTTTTTT

size: NA
D: NA
V: TRBV7-9
J: TRBJ2-1
CDR3: CASSFSSTEQFF
DNA: TGTGCCAGCAGCTTCTCATCGACTGAGCAGTTCTTC

size: few
D: TRBD1
V: TRBV5-1
J: TRBJ2-3
CDR3: CASSSGQGTDTQYF
DNA: TGCGCCAGCAGCTCGGGACAGGGCACAGATACGCAGTATTTT

size: NA
D: NA
V: TRBV29-1
J: TRBJ2-1
CDR3: CSVDEGTSYNEQFF
DNA: TGCAGCGTTGATGAGGGGACCTCCTACAATGAGCAGTTCTTC

size: NA
D: NA
V: TRBV19
J: TRBJ1-5
CDR3: CASSMNGGRQPQHF
DNA: TGTGCCAGTAGTATGAACGGGGGGAGGCAGCCCCAGCATTTT

size: NA
D: NA
V: TRBV5-4
J: TRBJ2-5
CDR3: CASSLEAEETQYF
DNA: TGTGCCAGCAGCTTGGAGGCAGAGGAGACCCAGTACTTC

size: NA
D: NA
V: TRBV29-1
J: TRBJ2-1
CDR3: CSVEDAQRSSYNEQFF
DNA: TGCAGCGTTGAAGATGCCCAGCGGAGCTCCTACAATGAGCAGTTCTTC

size: NA
D: TRBD1
V: TRBV6-5
J: TRBJ2-1
CDR3: CASTDRGNEQFF
DNA: TGTGCCAGCACGGACAGGGGAAATGAGCAGTTCTTC

size: once
D: NA
V: TRBV5-6
J: TRBJ2-7
CDR3: CASSLGALEQYF
DNA: TGTGCCAGCAGCTTGGGGGCCCTCGAGCAGTACTTC

size: once
D: NA
V: TRBV27
J: TRBJ1-5
CDR3: CASSLGRGGSNQPQHF
DNA: TGTGCCAGCAGTTTAGGCCGGGGGGGTAGCAATCAGCCCCAGCATTTT

size: NA
D: NA
V: TRBV19
J: TRBJ1-5
CDR3: CASSNLQGPSNQPQHF
DNA: TGTGCCAGTAGTAATCTTCAGGGTCCAAGCAATCAGCCCCAGCATTTT

size: NA
D: NA
V: TRBV5-6
J: TRBJ1-6
CDR3: CASSLFRDYNSPLHF
DNA: TGTGCCAGCAGCTTGTTCCGGGACTATAATTCACCCCTCCACTTT

size: NA
D: NA
V: TRBV5-1
J: TRBJ1-5
CDR3: CASSLSSPDNQPQHF
DNA: TGCGCCAGCAGCTTAAGCAGTCCAGATAATCAGCCCCAGCATTTT

size: NA
D: NA
V: TRBV19
J: TRBJ2-1
CDR3: CASSLLAEQFF
DNA: TGTGCCAGTAGTCTTCTAGCGGAGCAGTTCTTC

size: NA
D: TRBD2
V: TRBV7-9
J: TRBJ2-3
CDR3: CASSLRRTSGGATDTQYF
DNA: TGTGCCAGCAGCTTACGAAGGACTAGCGGGGGGGCCACAGATACGCAGTATTTT

size: NA
D: TRBD1
V: TRBV5-6
J: TRBJ2-5
CDR3: CASSLGGTGPKETQYF
DNA: TGTGCCAGCAGCTTGGGAGGGACAGGGCCTAAAGAGACCCAGTACTTC

size: once
D: TRBD2
V: TRBV7-9
J: TRBJ2-5
CDR3: CASSPTSVQETQYF
DNA: TGTGCCAGCAGTCCGACTAGCGTCCAAGAGACCCAGTACTTC

size: NA
D: NA
V: TRBV7-9
J: TRBJ2-3
CDR3: CASSLVLAGADTQYF
DNA: TGTGCCAGCAGCTTAGTGCTAGCAGGGGCAGATACGCAGTATTTT

size: NA
D: TRBD1
V: TRBV29-1
J: TRBJ1-1
CDR3: CSVDPATGGTGLNTEAFF
DNA: TGCAGCGTCGACCCAGCAACAGGGGGGACTGGGTTGAACACTGAAGCTTTCTTT

size: NA
D: NA
V: TRBV29-1
J: TRBJ2-1
CDR3: CSVVVRGAYNEQFF
DNA: TGCAGCGTTGTGGTCCGGGGGGCATACAATGAGCAGTTCTTC

size: once
D: TRBD2
V: TRBV4-1
J: TRBJ2-7
CDR3: CASSQELAGGGFYEQYF
DNA: TGCGCCAGCAGCCAAGAACTAGCGGGGGGCGGTTTCTACGAGCAGTACTTC

size: NA
D: TRBD1
V: TRBV5-1
J: TRBJ2-7
CDR3: CASSRGQGYEQYF
DNA: TGCGCCAGCAGCCGGGGACAGGGGTACGAGCAGTACTTC

size: NA
D: NA
V: TRBV6-6
J: TRBJ2-3
CDR3: CASSYNAPATQYF
DNA: TGTGCCAGCAGTTACAACGCCCCCGCTACGCAGTATTTT

size: NA
D: TRBD2
V: TRBV7-2
J: TRBJ2-7
CDR3: CASSSPGTSGYEQYF
DNA: TGTGCCAGCAGCTCCCCCGGGACTAGCGGCTACGAGCAGTACTTC

size: few
D: NA
V: TRBV29-1
J: TRBJ2-7
CDR3: CSARTSGDEQYF
DNA: TGCAGCGCTCGGACGTCGGGGGACGAGCAGTACTTC

size: NA
D: TRBD1
V: TRBV7-2
J: TRBJ2-5
CDR3: CASRTGGEKTQYF
DNA: TGTGCCAGCAGGACAGGGGGCGAGAAGACCCAGTACTTC

size: NA
D: NA
V: TRBV6-6
J: TRBJ2-5
CDR3: CASSPTEVLGGTQYF
DNA: TGTGCCAGCAGCCCCACCGAGGTCCTAGGCGGGACCCAGTACTTC

size: NA
D: NA
V: TRBV6-5
J: TRBJ1-2
CDR3: CASRDSSGHGYTF
DNA: TGTGCCAGCAGGGACAGTTCGGGGCATGGCTACACCTTC

size: NA
D: NA
V: TRBV4-2
J: TRBJ2-4
CDR3: CASSDRTGVAKNIQYF
DNA: TGTGCCAGCAGCGATAGGACTGGAGTAGCCAAAAACATTCAGTACTTC

size: NA
D: TRBD1
V: TRBV4-3
J: TRBJ1-1
CDR3: CASSQAKPGQTYLNTEAFF
DNA: TGCGCCAGCAGCCAAGCCAAACCGGGACAGACGTATTTGAACACTGAAGCTTTCTTT

size: once
D: NA
V: TRBV27
J: TRBJ2-7
CDR3: CASSLTGAGYEQYF
DNA: TGTGCCAGCAGTCTCACCGGGGCCGGCTACGAGCAGTACTTC

size: NA
D: TRBD1
V: TRBV20-1
J: TRBJ2-2
CDR3: CSADRDGELFF
DNA: TGCAGTGCCGACAGGGACGGGGAGCTGTTTTTT